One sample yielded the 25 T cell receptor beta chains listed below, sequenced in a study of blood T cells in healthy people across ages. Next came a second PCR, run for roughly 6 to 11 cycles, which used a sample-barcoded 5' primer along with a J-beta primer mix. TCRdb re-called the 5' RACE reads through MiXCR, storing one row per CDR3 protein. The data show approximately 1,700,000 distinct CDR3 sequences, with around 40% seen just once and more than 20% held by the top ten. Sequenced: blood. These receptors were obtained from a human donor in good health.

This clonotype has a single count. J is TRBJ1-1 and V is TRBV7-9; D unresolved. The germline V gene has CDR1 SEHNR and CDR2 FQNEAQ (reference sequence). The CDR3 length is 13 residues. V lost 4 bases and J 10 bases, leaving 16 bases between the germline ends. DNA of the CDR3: TGTGCCAGCAGCTCACCAACAATTTCGGGAGCTTTCTTT. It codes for CASSSPTISGAFF.

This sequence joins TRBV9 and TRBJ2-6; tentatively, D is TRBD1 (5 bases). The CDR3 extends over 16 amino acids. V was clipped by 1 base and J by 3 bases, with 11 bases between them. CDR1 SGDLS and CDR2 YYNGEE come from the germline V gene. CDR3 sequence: CASSVSIRVGANVLTF. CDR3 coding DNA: TGTGCCAGCAGCGTATCCATCAGGGTTGGGGCCAACGTCCTGACTTTC.

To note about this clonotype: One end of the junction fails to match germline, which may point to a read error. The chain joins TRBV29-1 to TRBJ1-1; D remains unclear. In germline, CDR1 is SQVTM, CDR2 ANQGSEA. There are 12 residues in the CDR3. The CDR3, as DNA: TGCAGCGGGTCGTGGCAGACCACTAAAGCTTTCTTT. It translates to CSGSWQTTKAFF.

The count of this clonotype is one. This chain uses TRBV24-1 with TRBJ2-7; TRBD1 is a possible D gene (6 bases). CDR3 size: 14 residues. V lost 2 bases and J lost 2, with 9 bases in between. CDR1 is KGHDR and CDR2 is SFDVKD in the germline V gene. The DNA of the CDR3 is TGTGCCACCAGTGATTCGGGACACCCCTACGAGCAGTACTTC. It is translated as CATSDSGHPYEQYF.

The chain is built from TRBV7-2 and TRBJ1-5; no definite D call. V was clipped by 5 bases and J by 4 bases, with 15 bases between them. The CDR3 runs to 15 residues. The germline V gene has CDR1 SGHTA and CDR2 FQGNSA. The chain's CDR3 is CASSPASQENQPQHF. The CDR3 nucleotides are TGTGCCAGCAGCCCCGCCAGCCAGGAAAATCAGCCCCAGCATTTT.

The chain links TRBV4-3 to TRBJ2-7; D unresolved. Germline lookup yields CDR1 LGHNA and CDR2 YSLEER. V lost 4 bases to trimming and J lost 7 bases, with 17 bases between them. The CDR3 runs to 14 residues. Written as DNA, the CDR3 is TGCGCCAGCAGCCGAGATCTGCGCATCGGGGAGCAGTACTTC. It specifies CASSRDLRIGEQYF.

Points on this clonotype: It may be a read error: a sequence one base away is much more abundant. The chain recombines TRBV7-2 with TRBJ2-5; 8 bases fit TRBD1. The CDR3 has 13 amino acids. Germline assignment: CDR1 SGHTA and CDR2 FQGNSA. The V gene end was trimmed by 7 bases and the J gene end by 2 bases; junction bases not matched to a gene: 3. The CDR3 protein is CASTRDRQETQYF. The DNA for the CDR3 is TGTGCCAGCACCCGGGACAGGCAAGAGACCCAGTACTTC.

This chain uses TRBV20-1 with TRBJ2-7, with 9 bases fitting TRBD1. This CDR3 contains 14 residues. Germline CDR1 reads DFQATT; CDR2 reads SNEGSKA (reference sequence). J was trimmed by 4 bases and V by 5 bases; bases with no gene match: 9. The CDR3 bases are TGCAGTGCTGCAACACCGGGACAGGGTTACGAGCAGTACTTC. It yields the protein CSAATPGQGYEQYF.

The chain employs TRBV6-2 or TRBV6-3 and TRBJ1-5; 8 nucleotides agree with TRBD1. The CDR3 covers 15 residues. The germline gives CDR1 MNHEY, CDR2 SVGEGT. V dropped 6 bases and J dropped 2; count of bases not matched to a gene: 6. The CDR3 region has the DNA TGTGCCAGCAGACAGACAGGGGCCCGCAATCAGCCCCAGCATTTT. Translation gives CASRQTGARNQPQHF.

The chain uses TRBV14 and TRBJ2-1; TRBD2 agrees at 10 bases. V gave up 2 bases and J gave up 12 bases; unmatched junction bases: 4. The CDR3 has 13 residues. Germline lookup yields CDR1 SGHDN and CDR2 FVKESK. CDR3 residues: CASSQSASGGQFF. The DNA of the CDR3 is TGTGCCAGCAGCCAATCAGCTAGCGGGGGGCAGTTCTTC.

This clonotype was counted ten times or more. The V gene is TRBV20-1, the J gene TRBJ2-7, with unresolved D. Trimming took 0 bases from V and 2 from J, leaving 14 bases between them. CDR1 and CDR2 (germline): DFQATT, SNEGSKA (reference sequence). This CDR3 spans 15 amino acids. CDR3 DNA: TGCAGTGCTAGAGACGCCAGGCTGTCTGCCTACGAGCAGTACTTC. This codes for CSARDARLSAYEQYF.

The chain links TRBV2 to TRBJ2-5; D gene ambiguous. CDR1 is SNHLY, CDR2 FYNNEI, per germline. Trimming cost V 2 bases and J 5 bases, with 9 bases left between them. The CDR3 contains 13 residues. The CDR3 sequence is CASSEYTKETQYF. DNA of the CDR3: TGTGCCAGCAGTGAATATACGAAGGAGACCCAGTACTTC. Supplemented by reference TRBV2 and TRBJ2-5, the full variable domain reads EPEVTQTPSHQVTQMGQEVILRCVPISNHLYFYWYRQILGQKVEFLVSFYNNEISEKSEIFDDQFSVERPDGSNFTLKIRSTKLEDSAMYFCASSEYTKETQYFGPGTRLLVL.

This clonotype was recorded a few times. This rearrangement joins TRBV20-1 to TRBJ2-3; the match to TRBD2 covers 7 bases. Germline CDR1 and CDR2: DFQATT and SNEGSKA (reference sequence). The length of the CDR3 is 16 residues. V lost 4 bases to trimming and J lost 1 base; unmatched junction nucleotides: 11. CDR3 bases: TGCAGTGCTATACTAGAAAACAGCGGGGGCACAGATACGCAGTATTTT. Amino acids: CSAILENSGGTDTQYF.

The CDR3 loop is CASSLYGGGVPFDTQYF. The CDR3 DNA follows: TGTGCCAGCAGCTTATATGGTGGGGGTGTTCCTTTCGATACGCAGTATTTT. The chain joins TRBV7-2 to TRBJ2-3; tentatively, D is TRBD1 or TRBD2 (5 bases each). Trimming took off 2 bases at V and 6 bases at J, with 21 bases between the two ends. CDR1 is SGHTA, CDR2 FQGNSA, per germline. The length of the CDR3 is 17 residues.

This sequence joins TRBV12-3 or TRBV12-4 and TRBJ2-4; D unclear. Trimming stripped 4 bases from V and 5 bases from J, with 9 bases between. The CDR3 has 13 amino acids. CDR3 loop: CASSSEVQNIQYF. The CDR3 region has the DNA TGTGCCAGCAGTTCAGAGGTCCAAAACATTCAGTACTTC.

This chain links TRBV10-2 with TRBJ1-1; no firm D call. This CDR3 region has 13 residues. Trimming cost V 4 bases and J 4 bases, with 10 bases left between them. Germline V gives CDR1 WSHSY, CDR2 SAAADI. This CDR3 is CASSALRSTEAFF. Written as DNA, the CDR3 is TGCGCCAGCAGTGCCCTTAGGAGCACTGAAGCTTTCTTT.

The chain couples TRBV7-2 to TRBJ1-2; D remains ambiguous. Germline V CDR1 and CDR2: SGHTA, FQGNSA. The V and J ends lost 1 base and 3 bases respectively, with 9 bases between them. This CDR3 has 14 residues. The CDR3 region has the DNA TGTGCCAGCAGCTTAGTGTCGGCGGACTATGGCTACACCTTC. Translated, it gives CASSLVSADYGYTF.

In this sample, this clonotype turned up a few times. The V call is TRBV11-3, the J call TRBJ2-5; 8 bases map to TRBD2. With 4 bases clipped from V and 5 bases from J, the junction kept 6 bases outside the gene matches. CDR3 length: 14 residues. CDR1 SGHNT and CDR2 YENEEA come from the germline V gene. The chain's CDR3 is CASSSGGPLETQYF. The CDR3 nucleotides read TGTGCCAGCAGCTCGGGGGGGCCACTGGAGACCCAGTACTTC.

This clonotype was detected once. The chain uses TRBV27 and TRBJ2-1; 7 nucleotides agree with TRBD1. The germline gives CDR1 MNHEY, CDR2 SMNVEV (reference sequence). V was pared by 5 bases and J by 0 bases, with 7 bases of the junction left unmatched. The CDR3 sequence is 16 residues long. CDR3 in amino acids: CASSPDTGVSYNEQFF. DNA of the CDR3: TGTGCCAGCAGTCCCGATACAGGGGTCTCCTACAATGAGCAGTTCTTC.

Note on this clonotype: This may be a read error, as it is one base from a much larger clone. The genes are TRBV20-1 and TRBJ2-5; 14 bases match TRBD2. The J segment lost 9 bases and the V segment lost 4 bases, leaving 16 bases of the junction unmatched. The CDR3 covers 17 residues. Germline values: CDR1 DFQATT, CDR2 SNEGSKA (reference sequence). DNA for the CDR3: TGCAGTGCTACACCGGGACTAGCGGGGGTAGGAGGGGAGGCCCAGTACTTC. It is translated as CSATPGLAGVGGEAQYF.

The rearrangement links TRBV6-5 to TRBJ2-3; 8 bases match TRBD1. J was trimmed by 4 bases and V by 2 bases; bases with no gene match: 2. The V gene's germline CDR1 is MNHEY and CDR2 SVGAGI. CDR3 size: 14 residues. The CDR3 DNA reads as TGTGCCAGCAGTTACGACAGGGGCGCAGATACGCAGTATTTT. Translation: CASSYDRGADTQYF.

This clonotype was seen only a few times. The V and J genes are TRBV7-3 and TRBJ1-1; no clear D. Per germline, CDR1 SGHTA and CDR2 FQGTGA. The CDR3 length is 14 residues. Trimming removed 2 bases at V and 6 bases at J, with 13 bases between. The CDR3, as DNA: TGTGCCAGCAGCTTATGGCCCGAAGTCTCTGAAGCTTTCTTT. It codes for CASSLWPEVSEAFF.

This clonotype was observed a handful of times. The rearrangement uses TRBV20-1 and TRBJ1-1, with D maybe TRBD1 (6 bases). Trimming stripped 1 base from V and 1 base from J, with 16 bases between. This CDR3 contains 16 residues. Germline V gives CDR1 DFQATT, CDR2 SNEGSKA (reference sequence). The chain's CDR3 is CSARGGPGGSNTEAFF. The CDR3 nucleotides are TGCAGTGCTAGAGGCGGTCCTGGGGGCTCGAACACTGAAGCTTTCTTT.

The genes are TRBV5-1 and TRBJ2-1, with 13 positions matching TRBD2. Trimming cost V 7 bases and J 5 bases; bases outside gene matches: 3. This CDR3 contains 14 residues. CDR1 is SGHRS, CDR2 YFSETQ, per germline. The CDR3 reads CASGTSGIHNEQFF. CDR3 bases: TGCGCCAGCGGGACTAGCGGGATCCACAATGAGCAGTTCTTC. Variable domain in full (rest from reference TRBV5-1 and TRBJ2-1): KAGVTQTPRYLIKTRGQQVTLSCSPISGHRSVSWYQQTPGQGLQFLFEYFSETQRNKGNFPGRFSGRQFSNSRSEMNVSTLELGDSALYLCASGTSGIHNEQFFGPGTRLTVL.

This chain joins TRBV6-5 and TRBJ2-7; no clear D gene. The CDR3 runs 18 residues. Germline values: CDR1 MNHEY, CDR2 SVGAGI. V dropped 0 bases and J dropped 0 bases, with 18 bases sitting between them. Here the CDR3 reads CASSYSIVTNYLSYEQYF. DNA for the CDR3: TGTGCCAGCAGTTACTCGATCGTCACTAACTACCTCTCCTACGAGCAGTACTTC.